What follows are 9 T cell receptor beta chains derived from one specimen sequenced in a study of blood T cell repertoires in COVID-19. TCRdb's copy holds only in-frame clones and misses some; the assay was immunoSEQ multiplex PCR. Of roughly 66,000 clones in the sample, roughly nine tenths were seen once. The specimen sequenced was peripheral blood. The receptors shown here come from a human donor in a cohort sampled during active COVID-19.

The rearrangement joins TRBV5-1 to TRBJ1-6, with 10 bases that match TRBD1. The CDR3 is made up of 17 amino acids. Germline assignment: CDR1 SGHRS and CDR2 YFSETQ. V lost 4 bases and J lost 10; bases outside the gene matches: 14. CDR3 in amino acids: CASSGARDRGFGSPLHF. The CDR3 nucleotides are TGCGCCAGCAGCGGCGCTCGGGACAGGGGATTCGGATCACCCCTCCACTTT.

This chain connects TRBV3-1 (or the pseudogene TRBV3-2) to TRBJ1-1, with unresolved D. The germline V gene has CDR1 LGHDT and CDR2 YNNKEL (reference sequence). V lost 2 bases and J 9 bases, leaving 19 bases between the germline ends. CDR3 size: 15 residues. The CDR3 DNA sequence: TGTGCCAGCAGCCAACTTCCCGAGAGCGGGCCGAAAGCTTTCTTT. This translates into CASSQLPESGPKAFF.

The V gene is TRBV7-9, the J gene TRBJ1-2; D is unclear. Germline V gives CDR1 SEHNR, CDR2 FQNEAQ (reference sequence). V lost 0 bases to trimming and J lost 2 bases, with 4 bases between them. The length of the CDR3 is 13 residues. CDR3 nucleotide sequence: TGTGCCAGCAGCTTAGCCGTCAACTATGGCTACACCTTC. This translates into CASSLAVNYGYTF.

The chain couples TRBV6-6 to TRBJ1-5; no reliable D call. From germline, CDR1 is MNHNY and CDR2 SVGAGI (reference sequence). The CDR3 loop spans 15 amino acids. The ends were cut back, 3 bases at V and 0 bases at J, with 9 bases in the middle. CDR3 DNA sequence: TGTGCCAGCAGTTATAATCCCTATAGCAATCAGCCCCAGCATTTT. This sequence encodes CASSYNPYSNQPQHF.

The chain carries TRBV10-3 and TRBJ2-7; TRBD1 matches at 12 bases. This CDR3 contains 17 residues. V dropped 7 bases and J dropped 4; count of bases not matched to a gene: 14. CDR1 is ENHRY, CDR2 SYGVKD, per germline. The CDR3 DNA reads TGTGCCATCACACCGGGACAGGGGGCCAATTTACCTTACGAGCAGTACTTC. Its protein product is CAITPGQGANLPYEQYF.

The chain links TRBV5-4 to TRBJ1-1, with TRBD1 identical over 9 bases. This CDR3 spans 13 amino acids. Unmatched junction bases numbered 5, after V lost 5 bases and J lost 6 bases. Germline-derived CDR1 and CDR2 are SGHNT and YYREEE (reference sequence). The CDR3 region has the DNA TGTGCCAGCAGGGGACAGGGAGCTCCTGAAGCTTTCTTT. This encodes CASRGQGAPEAFF.

The rearrangement links TRBV28 to TRBJ2-2; 11 positions match TRBD1. This CDR3 contains 16 residues. V trimming: 7 bases; J trimming: 5 bases; junction bases outside the gene matches: 9. Germline V gene data show CDR1 as MDHEN and CDR2 as SYDVKM. CDR3 amino acids: CASTGQGADKTGELFF. CDR3 nucleotide sequence: TGTGCCAGCACCGGACAGGGGGCGGATAAGACCGGGGAGCTGTTTTTT.

The V call is TRBV2, the J call TRBJ1-6; 7 bases line up with TRBD1. Germline lookup yields CDR1 SNHLY and CDR2 FYNNEI. Losses at the gene ends were 8 bases for V and 6 bases for J; bases not matched to a gene: 4. The CDR3 is made up of 13 amino acids. Written as DNA, the CDR3 is TGTGCCAGCTCCCGACAGGGTAATTCACCCCTCCACTTT. Translated, it gives CASSRQGNSPLHF.

The rearrangement joins TRBV28 to TRBJ1-5, with D perhaps TRBD1 (6 bases). Trimming cost V 6 bases and J 4 bases, with 13 bases left between them. CDR1 and CDR2 from the germline V gene are MDHEN and SYDVKM. The CDR3 sequence is 14 residues long. CDR3 region: CASRFDRTNQPQHF. In DNA form, the CDR3 reads TGTGCCAGCAGGTTCGACAGGACAAATCAGCCCCAGCATTTT.